The rows below give T cell receptor beta chains drawn from one sample of a study of T-cell memory formation after mild COVID-19. Each CDR3 protein gets one entry after TCRdb re-called the 5' RACE reads with MiXCR. This table holds 300,000 to 400,000 distinct CDR3 sequences, about a sixth found once. Sequencing was performed on PBMCs or a T cell subset sorted from them (not recorded which). The receptors here all came from a man aged 18 to 30 who had mild COVID-19 (a few samples of this study predate the infection). Cell type and time point are not known. Both conserved end residues are part of each CDR3. Expanded clones get a size class; other rows say once, few or many, or leave the size out.

v_call	clone_size	j_call	cdr3_aa
TRBV29-1	few	TRBJ1-1	CSVPKPPGQGENTEAFF
TRBV7-9	many	TRBJ2-2	CASSLVVAGELFF
TRBV7-7	.	TRBJ2-5	CASSLGIAGQETQYF
TRBV6-5	.	TRBJ2-7	CASRHRLADSYEQYF
TRBV4-1	few	TRBJ1-2	CASSQLQGADGYTF
TRBV28	many	TRBJ2-5	CASSSSGGPQETQYF
TRBV12-3/TRBV12-4	.	TRBJ2-1	CASSLASGGPNNEQFF
TRBV18	few	TRBJ2-5	CASSPSHSKETQYF
TRBV11-2	few	TRBJ1-6	CASSPTALSSGSLNSPLHF
TRBV4-2	few	TRBJ2-1	CASSPNAFYNEQFF
TRBV20-1	.	TRBJ1-5	CSATLLPTGLEPQHF
TRBV20-1	few	TRBJ2-5	CSARDGLAKETQYF
TRBV12-3/TRBV12-4	.	TRBJ1-6	CASSLQGLLHF
TRBV3-2	.	TRBJ2-1	CASSPSGLRANEQFF
TRBV12-3/TRBV12-4	.	TRBJ2-3	CASTRRQVYTQYF
TRBV6-1	.	TRBJ1-3	CASSEIGGNTIYF
TRBV12-3/TRBV12-4	few	TRBJ2-1	CASSWASGGQEVQFF
TRBV2	once	TRBJ2-5	CASRREGETQYF
TRBV4-2	few	TRBJ1-6	CASSQDYGRTGDSPLHF
TRBV11-2	.	TRBJ2-5	CASRKDGFRYQETQYF
TRBV6-2/TRBV6-3	.	TRBJ1-4	CASSYSRRSEEKLFF
TRBV7-9	.	TRBJ2-3	CASSRGVDTQYF
TRBV5-1	few	TRBJ2-2	CASSSGGHRPGGELFF
TRBV6-5	few	TRBJ2-2	CASSRTGTSGGPYTGELFF
TRBV4-1	.	TRBJ2-7	CASSQVGTGGTYEQYF
TRBV20-1	few	TRBJ2-7	CSASHILAGGPYEQYF
TRBV7-2	.	TRBJ2-1	CASSFYGTSNEQFF
TRBV5-6	few	TRBJ2-5	CASSLAGSFNAQYF
TRBV7-8	.	TRBJ1-2	CASSSPPDRAGDGYTF
TRBV19	few	TRBJ1-6	CASSPQSTVLALHF
TRBV6-1	.	TRBJ1-1	CASSVRAGSTEAFF
TRBV6-5	few	TRBJ2-3	CASRAQGRRTQYF
TRBV5-6	.	TRBJ1-5	CASSPQGYQPQHF
TRBV7-2	few	TRBJ2-7	CASSLPGQAHYEQYF
TRBV7-2	.	TRBJ2-5	CASSRTSGKETQYF
TRBV7-2	few	TRBJ1-2	CASSPQGIHGYTF
TRBV7-2	many	TRBJ1-2	CASTPLLYGYTF
TRBV12-3/TRBV12-4	many	TRBJ2-4	CASRGQGGENIQYF
TRBV4-1	few	TRBJ1-3	CASSQAHTVSGNTIYF
TRBV18	.	TRBJ2-1	CASSPPGLAGLEQFF
TRBV7-2	.	TRBJ1-6	CASSLPLYRDRNSPLHF
TRBV7-2	many	TRBJ2-1	CASSLGRGGYNEQFF
TRBV7-9	few	TRBJ1-2	CASSFTPGTAYGYTF
TRBV5-5	few	TRBJ1-1	CASSYRGLRNTEAFF
TRBV20-1	.	TRBJ1-2	CSARVWSYGYTF
TRBV18	.	TRBJ1-4	CASTRGTNEKLFF